This is a list of T cell receptor beta chains from one sample in a study of regulatory T cells in long-lasting Graves disease. TCRdb ran MiXCR on the multiplex PCR reads and lists one entry per CDR3 protein. This table holds 350,000 to 550,000 distinct CDR3 sequences, 15% to 20% found once. The same sample was also used in a study of T cells in Graves' hyperthyroidism and ophthalmopathy.

Here the sequenced sample was peripheral blood mononuclear cells (PBMCs), taken at new diagnosis, from a patient treated with antithyroid drugs. The source is a woman between 18 and 29 years old with Graves disease. CDR3s include the opening cysteine and the closing phenylalanine or tryptophan. Each record gives: V gene, D gene, clone size, J gene, CDR3 protein, CDR3 DNA. A D gene is named only where the DNA matches it firmly. For some rows the clone size is stated as once, few or many, or as a class when expanded; others skip it.

TRBV28	-	many	TRBJ2-7	CASSFWSLGAYQSYEQYF	TGTGCCAGCAGTTTTTGGAGTCTGGGAGCGTACCAATCCTACGAGCAGTACTTC
TRBV4-3	TRBD2	few	TRBJ2-3	CASSQEGTRGTDTQYF	TGCGCCAGCAGCCAAGAGGGGACTAGGGGCACAGATACGCAGTATTTT
TRBV28	TRBD2	many	TRBJ2-2	CASRTGTSGAGELFF	TGTGCCAGCAGAACCGGGACTAGCGGGGCCGGGGAGCTGTTTTTT
TRBV6-5	-	many	TRBJ1-1	CASSYSIMNTEAFF	TGTGCCAGCAGTTACTCCATTATGAACACTGAAGCTTTCTTT
TRBV29-1	-	many	TRBJ2-1	CSVDWDSSYNEQFF	TGCAGCGTCGACTGGGATAGCTCCTACAATGAGCAGTTCTTC
TRBV27	-	few	TRBJ2-3	CASSPLFRETRNTDTQYF	TGTGCCAGCAGTCCCCTTTTCCGGGAGACTAGAAACACAGATACGCAGTATTTT
TRBV6-5	TRBD1	many	TRBJ2-3	CASSSRTGTTDTQYF	TGTGCCAGCAGTTCCCGGACAGGGACCACAGATACGCAGTATTTT
TRBV6-2/TRBV6-3	TRBD1	-	TRBJ2-7	CASTEGTEDEQYF	TGTGCCAGCACCGAGGGGACAGAGGACGAGCAGTACTTC
TRBV3-1	-	many	TRBJ2-1	CASSQGGSLGEQFF	TGTGCCAGCAGCCAAGGGGGGAGTCTAGGGGAGCAGTTCTTC
TRBV20-1	-	many	TRBJ2-5	CSANPPGKPQETQYF	TGCAGTGCTAACCCCCCAGGGAAACCTCAAGAGACCCAGTACTTC
TRBV27	-	-	TRBJ1-3	CASSLGRGGSGNTIYF	TGTGCCAGCAGTTTAGGCAGGGGTGGCTCTGGAAACACCATATATTTT
TRBV29-1	-	many	TRBJ2-1	CSGDSLGDEQFF	TGCAGCGGAGACAGCCTTGGGGATGAGCAGTTCTTC
TRBV6-5	-	-	TRBJ1-1	CASSYSPRGTEAFF	TGTGCCAGCAGTTACTCACCCAGAGGCACTGAAGCTTTCTTT
TRBV10-3	TRBD2	many	TRBJ2-7	CAIKYSGREYEQYF	TGTGCCATAAAATATAGCGGGAGGGAATACGAGCAGTACTTC
TRBV9	-	-	TRBJ2-3	CASSVGATGTQYF	TGTGCCAGCAGCGTAGGCGCGACCGGTACGCAGTATTTT
TRBV6-1	-	many	TRBJ1-1	CASSEGGWNTEAFF	TGTGCCAGCAGTGAAGGGGGCTGGAACACTGAAGCTTTCTTT
TRBV7-9	TRBD2	few	TRBJ2-7	CASRFGTTSWEQYF	TGTGCCAGCAGATTTGGGACTACCTCTTGGGAGCAGTACTTC
TRBV30	-	many	TRBJ1-5	CAWSVAVDQPQHF	TGTGCCTGGAGTGTGGCGGTGGATCAGCCCCAGCATTTT
TRBV20-1	TRBD2	many	TRBJ2-7	CSAKGLAGVSSYEQYF	TGCAGTGCAAAAGGACTAGCGGGAGTCTCTTCCTACGAGCAGTACTTC
TRBV24-1	-	-	TRBJ1-1	CASSFAGAVAFF	TGTGCCAGCAGTTTTGCCGGGGCAGTAGCTTTCTTT
TRBV6-2/TRBV6-3	-	many	TRBJ2-1	CASSYFSQTYNEQFF	TGTGCCAGCAGTTACTTCTCCCAGACCTACAATGAGCAGTTCTTC
TRBV7-2	TRBD2	-	TRBJ2-1	CASSPETSGSFWNEQFF	TGTGCCAGCAGCCCCGAGACTAGCGGGAGCTTTTGGAATGAGCAGTTCTTC
TRBV20-1	TRBD1	few	TRBJ2-3	CSASTPGQEQYF	TGCAGTGCTTCCACGCCGGGACAGGAACAGTATTTT
TRBV30	TRBD1	-	TRBJ1-1	CAWDRAYTEAFF	TGTGCCTGGGACAGGGCGTACACTGAAGCTTTCTTT
TRBV28	-	few	TRBJ2-3	CASSWIGAGRPDTQYF	TGTGCCAGCAGTTGGATCGGGGCAGGGCGACCAGATACGCAGTATTTT
TRBV18	-	few	TRBJ1-1	CASSPEQGITEAFF	TGTGCCAGCTCACCAGAACAGGGAATCACTGAAGCTTTCTTT
TRBV5-1	TRBD1	few	TRBJ2-4	CASTETNRGVGKNIQYF	TGCGCCAGCACCGAGACAAACAGGGGCGTAGGCAAAAACATTCAGTACTTC
TRBV2	TRBD2	many	TRBJ2-5	CASKTGGPRETQYF	TGTGCCAGCAAGACGGGAGGGCCTAGAGAGACCCAGTACTTC
TRBV7-9	-	many	TRBJ2-1	CASSLVTGRHNEQFF	TGTGCCAGCAGCTTAGTCACAGGGAGGCACAATGAGCAGTTCTTC
TRBV7-9	-	many	TRBJ2-1	CASSFDGSEQFF	TGTGCCAGCAGCTTTGATGGGAGTGAGCAGTTCTTC
TRBV5-1	-	few	TRBJ2-1	CASSFEEIYNEQFF	TGCGCCAGCAGCTTTGAAGAGATTTACAATGAGCAGTTCTTC
TRBV27	TRBD2	many	TRBJ2-2	CASSRTGLAKTGELFF	TGTGCCAGCAGCCGCACGGGACTAGCGAAGACCGGGGAGCTGTTTTTT
TRBV19	TRBD1	-	TRBJ2-2	CASATPTGVETGELFF	TGTGCCAGTGCGACCCCTACAGGGGTCGAAACCGGGGAGCTGTTTTTT
TRBV6-2/TRBV6-3	-	few	TRBJ1-4	CASSEKGPNEKLFF	TGTGCCAGCAGTGAAAAGGGCCCCAATGAAAAACTGTTTTTT
TRBV12-3/TRBV12-4	TRBD2	many	TRBJ2-7	CASSLLAGTSYEQYF	TGTGCCAGCAGTTTACTAGCGGGAACCTCCTACGAGCAGTACTTC
TRBV7-2	-	many	TRBJ1-5	CASSSDINYQPQHF	TGTGCCAGCAGCAGCGACATCAACTATCAGCCCCAGCATTTT
TRBV28	TRBD2	-	TRBJ2-3	CASSPYGGGLAGGTDTQYF	TGTGCCAGCAGTCCTTATGGTGGAGGACTAGCGGGAGGCACAGATACGCAGTATTTT
TRBV15	-	few	TRBJ2-1	CATSRDRVPSSGNEQFF	TGTGCCACCAGCAGAGATCGGGTACCCTCGAGTGGAAATGAGCAGTTCTTC
TRBV28	-	many	TRBJ2-7	CASSSPGLKYEQYF	TGTGCCAGCAGTTCCCCGGGACTGAAATACGAGCAGTACTTC
TRBV27	-	-	TRBJ2-7	CASSLFGESYEQYF	TGTGCCAGCAGTTTATTTGGGGAGTCCTACGAGCAGTACTTC
TRBV28	TRBD2	many	TRBJ2-7	CASSSSGISYEQYF	TGTGCCAGCAGTAGTAGCGGGATTTCCTACGAGCAGTACTTC
TRBV3-1	TRBD2	-	TRBJ2-3	CASSQEWEGGTDAQYF	TGTGCCAGCAGCCAAGAATGGGAGGGCGGCACAGATGCGCAGTATTTT
TRBV7-9	-	-	TRBJ1-1	CATSPPQGAEAFF	TGTGCCACCTCCCCGCCCCAGGGTGCTGAAGCTTTCTTT
TRBV18	-	-	TRBJ2-7	CASSATVGDNREQYF	TGTGCCAGCTCAGCCACGGTAGGGGATAATCGCGAGCAGTACTTC
TRBV5-1	-	-	TRBJ2-2	CASSWGLANTGELFF	TGCGCCAGCAGCTGGGGACTTGCGAACACCGGGGAGCTGTTTTTT
TRBV7-2	TRBD1	many	TRBJ2-2	CASSPRTGGGELFF	TGTGCCAGCAGCCCAAGGACAGGGGGCGGGGAGCTGTTTTTT
TRBV25-1	-	few	TRBJ1-1	CASSEFGKVNTEAFF	TGTGCCAGCAGTGAATTTGGCAAAGTGAACACTGAAGCTTTCTTT
TRBV20-1	-	-	TRBJ2-2	CSARRIDSGPGTGELFF	TGCAGTGCTAGAAGGATAGACAGCGGCCCGGGGACCGGGGAGCTGTTTTTT
TRBV2	-	many	TRBJ2-6	CASRDSGANVLTF	TGTGCCAGCAGGGACTCTGGGGCCAACGTCCTGACTTTC
TRBV6-1	TRBD2	few	TRBJ2-5	CASKLAAPQETQYF	TGTGCCAGCAAACTAGCGGCTCCGCAAGAGACCCAGTACTTC
TRBV29-1	-	-	TRBJ2-2	CSVGRARTGELFF	TGCAGCGTTGGCAGGGCACGGACCGGGGAGCTGTTTTTT
TRBV11-2	TRBD2	few	TRBJ2-3	CASSFPGGTSAPRSPDTQYF	TGTGCCAGCAGCTTCCCCGGGGGGACTAGCGCCCCCCGTTCACCAGATACGCAGTATTTT
TRBV27	-	many	TRBJ1-2	CASSNGPVMGANYGYTF	TGTGCCAGCAGTAATGGGCCGGTCATGGGGGCAAACTATGGCTACACCTTC
TRBV4-1	TRBD2	few	TRBJ2-7	CASSQVSSGGPYEQYF	TGCGCCAGCAGCCAAGTTTCGAGCGGGGGGCCCTACGAGCAGTACTTC
TRBV11-3	TRBD1	-	TRBJ2-1	CASSLEGQGANEQFF	TGTGCCAGCAGCTTAGAAGGACAGGGGGCGAATGAGCAGTTCTTC
TRBV18	-	many	TRBJ2-3	CASSPLNFASTDTQYF	TGTGCCAGCTCACCACTTAATTTCGCAAGCACAGATACGCAGTATTTT
TRBV18	-	-	TRBJ2-4	CASSLSADLVKNIQYF	TGTGCCAGCTCACTTTCTGCGGATTTAGTCAAAAACATTCAGTACTTC
TRBV4-1	-	few	TRBJ2-1	CASSQAQVISYNEQFF	TGCGCCAGCAGCCAAGCCCAGGTGATCTCCTACAATGAGCAGTTCTTC
TRBV24-1	TRBD1	few	TRBJ2-1	CATSSIRGPGSNNEQFF	TGTGCCACCAGTTCAATCAGGGGGCCTGGCTCCAACAATGAGCAGTTCTTC
TRBV25-1	-	many	TRBJ1-1	CASSEKRADKQAFF	TGTGCCAGCAGTGAAAAGAGGGCAGACAAGCAAGCTTTCTTT